The present T cell receptor (beta chain) was sequenced within a study of CD8 T cells in Susac syndrome. Germline V gene data show CDR1 as SNHLY and CDR2 as FYNNEI. CDR3 length: 16 residues. Relapsing-remitting disease, either stable or active, was present in the treatment-naive patients who were the multiple sclerosis controls. With random hexamers, about 0.5 to 1 ug RNA was reverse transcribed. One entry per CDR3 protein, called by TCRdb with MiXCR from the immunoSEQ multiplex PCR reads. The sample has around 70,000 distinct CDR3 sequences, approximately 94% seen once. This clonotype was obtained from a human donor with multiple sclerosis. This chain links TRBV2 with TRBJ2-7; D is uncertain. Sequenced sample: CD8+ T cells from PBMCs. The CDR3 sequence: CVTLFTSATILDEQYF. CDR3 sequence (DNA): TGTGTTACACTCTTTACCAGCGCCACAATTCTCGACGAGCAGTACTTC.